Listed below are T cell receptor beta chains from one sample, sequenced in a study of chronic HIV infection and antiretroviral therapy. TCRdb fed the 5' RACE reads into MiXCR, producing one record per CDR3 protein. The sample lists more than 40,000 distinct CDR3 sequences; about a fifth were seen once. Source material: peripheral blood. These receptors were collected from an adult who had HIV and had not received antiretroviral therapy, or was an uninfected healthy control (not recorded which). CDR3s include the opening cysteine and the closing phenylalanine or tryptophan. A D gene is named only where the DNA matches it firmly. Expanded clones get a size class; other rows say once, few or many, or leave the size out.

v_gene	abundance	d_gene	j_gene	len	CDR3nt	CDR3aa
TRBV11-1	few	NA	TRBJ2-7	15	TGTGCCAGCAGCTTAGACAGAAAGGGCTCCTACGAGCAGTACTTC	CASSLDRKGSYEQYF
TRBV7-2	few	TRBD2	TRBJ2-1	14	TGTGCCGGGAGGGCTCTTCGCTCCTACAATGAGCAGTTCTTC	CAGRALRSYNEQFF
TRBV28	few	NA	TRBJ2-7	11	TGTGCCAGCAGTTTAGAGTACGAGCAGTACTTC	CASSLEYEQYF
TRBV21-1	NA	NA	TRBJ1-2	16	TGTGCCAGCAGCCAGACGGGGACACGACCCCCTGGAGGCTACACCTTC	CASSQTGTRPPGGYTF
TRBV28	few	NA	TRBJ2-7	13	TGTGCCAGCCACCCGGGATCCGGATACGAGCAGTACTTC	CASHPGSGYEQYF
TRBV5-1	NA	TRBD1	TRBJ1-4	15	TGCGCCAGCAGCTTGGGACAGGGAAAGAATGAAAAACTGTTTTTT	CASSLGQGKNEKLFF
TRBV28	NA	TRBD2	TRBJ2-1	17	TGTGCCAGCAGTTTCCCTAGCGGGAGGGCCGCATACAATGAGCAGTTCTTC	CASSFPSGRAAYNEQFF
TRBV10-3	NA	NA	TRBJ1-5	13	TGTGCCATCAGTGAAAAGGGCAATCAGCCCCAGCATTTT	CAISEKGNQPQHF
TRBV10-2	few	NA	TRBJ1-5	12	TGCGCCAGCAGGGGGATCAATCAGCCCCAGCATTTT	CASRGINQPQHF
TRBV18	NA	NA	TRBJ1-4	13	TGTGCCAGCTCCCCCTTGGGGGGGGAGAAACTGTTTTTT	CASSPLGGEKLFF
TRBV20-1	few	TRBD1	TRBJ1-5	17	TGCAGTGCTAGTGCCTATTTCCGGGACAGGGTAAGACAGCCCCAGCATTTT	CSASAYFRDRVRQPQHF
TRBV6-6	many	TRBD1	TRBJ2-7	16	TGTGCCAGCAGCTTCCCGCCCGGGACAGGGGTCGGCGAGCAGTACTTC	CASSFPPGTGVGEQYF
TRBV29-1	few	NA	TRBJ1-2	8	TGCAGCGTTGAAAGCTACACCTTC	CSVESYTF
TRBV28	NA	TRBD2	TRBJ2-1	13	TGTGCCAGCACTTCCCGCGGGGGGAATGAGCAGTTCTTC	CASTSRGGNEQFF
TRBV6-2/TRBV6-3	few	NA	TRBJ1-1	14	TGTGCCAGCATGTCACCGAGAATGAACACTGAAGCTTTCTTT	CASMSPRMNTEAFF
TRBV28	few	NA	TRBJ2-7	13	TGTGCCAGCAGTTTAGGGAGGACCTACGAGCAGTACTTC	CASSLGRTYEQYF
TRBV10-3	NA	TRBD2	TRBJ2-3	13	TGTGCCATCCGCCGGGCTAGCGGAGAGACGCAGTATTTT	CAIRRASGETQYF
TRBV7-3	NA	TRBD2	TRBJ2-1	14	TGTGCCAGCAGCCGGACTAGCGGCTACAATGAGCAGTTCTTC	CASSRTSGYNEQFF
TRBV10-3	NA	NA	TRBJ2-2	13	TGTGCCATCGGAGTACTGAACACCGGGGAGCTGTTTTTT	CAIGVLNTGELFF
TRBV28	NA	NA	TRBJ2-2	14	TGTGCCAGCAGCTTTTATAGGGCCACCGGGGAGCTGTTTTTT	CASSFYRATGELFF
TRBV11-2	NA	TRBD2	TRBJ2-1	18	TGTGCCAGCAGTCGAGTTGGGACTAGCGCCATCCCTGGCAATGAGCAGTTCTTC	CASSRVGTSAIPGNEQFF
TRBV20-1	NA	TRBD1	TRBJ2-7	12	TGCAGTGCTCCTCGAGGTTCCGGACAGGAGTACTTC	CSAPRGSGQEYF
TRBV28	NA	NA	TRBJ1-1	14	TGTGCCAGCAGTTTGGACAGCATGAGGACTGAAGCTTTCTTT	CASSLDSMRTEAFF
TRBV28	NA	TRBD2	TRBJ2-2	15	TGTGCCAGCAGTTTAGCGGGAGAGGGGACCGGGGAGCTGTTTTTT	CASSLAGEGTGELFF
TRBV20-1	NA	NA	TRBJ2-7	17	TGCAGTGCTAGAGTTCGGTCCTCTTTGGGGGGAGAGCGCGAGCAGTACTTC	CSARVRSSLGGEREQYF
TRBV28	NA	NA	TRBJ2-3	14	TGTGCCAGCAGTTTACTCCTACTGACAAAACGGGAGTATTTT	CASSLLLLTKREYF
TRBV29-1	NA	NA	TRBJ2-4	14	TGCAGCGTGCTTGGGGGCGAGGCCCTGGGCATTCAGTACTTC	CSVLGGEALGIQYF
TRBV23-1	few	NA	TRBJ2-1	14	TGCGCCAGCAGTCGGGGCAGCTCCTACAATGAGCAGTTCTTC	CASSRGSSYNEQFF
TRBV6-5	NA	NA	TRBJ1-5	16	TGTGCCAGCAGGAAAGGTACAACTTATAGCAATCAGCCCCAGCATTTT	CASRKGTTYSNQPQHF
TRBV7-9	NA	TRBD1	TRBJ1-2	15	TGTGCCAGCAGCCCACCGGACAGGGGGCCGGGTGGCTACACCTTC	CASSPPDRGPGGYTF
TRBV5-1	few	TRBD2	TRBJ2-1	17	TGCGCCAGCAGCTTGCGCGGGACTAGCGGGAGTGGAAATGAGCAGTTCTTC	CASSLRGTSGSGNEQFF
TRBV2	NA	NA	TRBJ1-1	11	TGTGCCTGGACAGCCGTCGCTGAAGCTTTCTTT	CAWTAVAEAFF
TRBV10-1	many	TRBD1	TRBJ2-7	14	TGCGCCAGCAGTGAAACGGACAGGGTCTGGGAGCAGTACTTC	CASSETDRVWEQYF
TRBV20-1	few	TRBD2	TRBJ2-3	16	TGCAGTGCTACTAGCGGGAGAGGGGTCAGCACAGATACGCAGTATTTT	CSATSGRGVSTDTQYF
TRBV10-3	NA	TRBD2	TRBJ2-1	17	TGTGCCATCAACCAGGGGGCCGGACTAGCGGGAGCTTCGGAGCAGTTCTTC	CAINQGAGLAGASEQFF
TRBV12-3/TRBV12-4	few	NA	TRBJ1-3	16	TGTGCCAGCCCTAAATCCGCGGGCGACTCTGGAAACACCATATATTTT	CASPKSAGDSGNTIYF
TRBV10-2	NA	NA	TRBJ2-7	12	TGCGCCAGCAGTGATGGAGGGCCAGGGGAGTACTTC	CASSDGGPGEYF
TRBV29-1	many	NA	TRBJ2-5	10	TGCAGCGCCGGGGATGAGACCCAGTACTTC	CSAGDETQYF
TRBV6-5	few	TRBD1	TRBJ2-7	14	TGTGCCAGCAGTTCCAGAGGACAGGGTCTCGAGCAGTACTTC	CASSSRGQGLEQYF
TRBV5-1	NA	NA	TRBJ2-3	13	TGCGCCAGCAGCTCTACTAGCACAGATACGCAGTATTTT	CASSSTSTDTQYF
TRBV4-1	NA	NA	TRBJ1-5	12	TGCGCCAGCAGCCAAGTGGGTCAGCCCCAGCATTTT	CASSQVGQPQHF
TRBV28	NA	NA	TRBJ2-3	14	TGTGCCAGCAGTTTGGGCCTTAGCACAGATACGCAGTATTTT	CASSLGLSTDTQYF
TRBV3-1	NA	NA	TRBJ1-5	15	TGTGCCAGCAGCCAAGCAGGTAAAAGCAATCAGCCCCAGCATTTT	CASSQAGKSNQPQHF
TRBV27	NA	TRBD1	TRBJ1-2	15	TGTGCCAGCTATTCCCGGGACAGCCCCCTCTATGGCTACACCTTC	CASYSRDSPLYGYTF
TRBV29-1	few	TRBD2	TRBJ2-3	14	TGCAGCGTCCAGGGGACTAGCGGCACAGATACGCAGTATTTT	CSVQGTSGTDTQYF
TRBV28	few	NA	TRBJ2-7	12	TGTGCCAGCAGCTCAACAGGGTACGAGCAGTACTTC	CASSSTGYEQYF
TRBV10-3	many	NA	TRBJ2-3	14	TGTGCCATCAGGGAGGGGGGGGTCACAGATACGCAGTATTTT	CAIREGGVTDTQYF